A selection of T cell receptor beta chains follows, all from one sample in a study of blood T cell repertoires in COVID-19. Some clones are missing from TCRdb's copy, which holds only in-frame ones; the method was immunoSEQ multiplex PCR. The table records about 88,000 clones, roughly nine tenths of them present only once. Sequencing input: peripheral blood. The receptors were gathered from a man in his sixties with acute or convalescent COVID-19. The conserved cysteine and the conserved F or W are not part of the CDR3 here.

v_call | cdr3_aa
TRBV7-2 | ASSLEPGEETQY
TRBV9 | ASSVEASSHEQY
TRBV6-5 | ASSYGGQGASGYT
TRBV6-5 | ASSYRRGGETQY
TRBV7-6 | ASSFWAGTGGVELAKNIQY
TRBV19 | ASSNPGTSYNEQF
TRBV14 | ASSSFGQPNTEAF
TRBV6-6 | ASSLDRTNTGELF
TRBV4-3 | ASSLYSSTDTQY
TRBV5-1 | ASSLAQGVSYEQY
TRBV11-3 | ASSPSLRTQY
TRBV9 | ASQRLSNQPQH
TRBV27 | ASRSSVSSYNEQF
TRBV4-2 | ASSPLGPGDYEQY
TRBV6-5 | ASSYRTSGTDTQY
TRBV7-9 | ASSPRGSSVYEQY
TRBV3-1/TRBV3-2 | ASSQDLGQPQH
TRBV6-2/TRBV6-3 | ASSLHTEAF
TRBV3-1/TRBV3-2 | ASSRATGNEQF
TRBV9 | ASSILGQGADTQY
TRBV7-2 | ASSRTGNQETQY
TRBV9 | ASSNPRTTTSGGTDTQY
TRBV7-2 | ASSLSKPIGTGHGYT
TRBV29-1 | SVGPTGETGELF
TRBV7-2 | ASSLRGGRRVGTDTQY
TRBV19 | ASSALAGGSNEQF
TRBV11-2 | ASSFRLAGSGYNEQF
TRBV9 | ASSVGLGNREQY
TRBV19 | ASSTTGRYGYT
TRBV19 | ASSPQGAQGSPLH
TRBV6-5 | ASARLAGPYEQY
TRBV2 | ASSEVGQGSYNEQF
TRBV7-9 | ASSLRPSGSKTDTQY
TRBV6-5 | ASSRGPTYEQY
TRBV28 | ASQGGRGANVLT
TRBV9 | ASSVSPGEAYEQY
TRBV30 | AWSGIGGEQY
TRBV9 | ASSVASGTTYGYT
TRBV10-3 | AIRGDSSYEQY
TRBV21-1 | ASSKDTRLADTYEQY
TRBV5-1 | ASSLAGYGNTIY
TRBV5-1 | ASSLAPPGLPNEQY
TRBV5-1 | ASSLYSGGEQY
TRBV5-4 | ASSQKGLAGGSGANVLT
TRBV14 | ASSPFSGSIKNEQF
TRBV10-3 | AISEGGDEQY
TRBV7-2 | ASSLPIGTSSGELF
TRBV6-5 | ASSYSKGVNTEAF